The sequence of this T cell receptor (beta chain) was determined in a study of shared clonotypes between healthy human individuals. In the study overall: The study used three CD4 naive, three CD4 memory, two CD8 naive and one CD8 memory plate per donor.

CD4+ cells underwent separation, giving CD45RA+ naive and CD45RA-negative memory subsets. Profiling relied on immunoSEQ multiplex PCR, and the TCRdb table lists in-frame clones only, not all of them. The repertoire consists of around 1.1 million clones, with 60% to 85% occurring once and the leading ten covering 0.89%. The count of this clone is one. This CDR3 is built from 14 residues. Germline V lookup: CDR1 MNHNY, CDR2 SVGAGI (reference sequence). J lost 7 bases, V lost 0 bases, and 6 bases had no gene match. Sequencing input: memory CD4+ T cells from PBMCs. Subset denoted: CD45RA-negative fraction. V is TRBV6-6 and J is TRBJ2-7; 7 bases are shared with TRBD2. This TCR came from a man aged 18 to 29 in good health. Some clones in this sample may be carry-over from other donors' samples. CDR3 sequence (DNA): TGTGCCAGCAGTTACTCGAAGGGAGCGGGAGAGCAGTACTTC. Encoded protein: CASSYSKGAGEQYF.